The 30 T cell receptor beta chains below were found in one sample sequenced in a study of cytomegalovirus exposure and HLA in healthy donors (TCRdb year 2017). Library construction relied on the immunoSEQ multiplex PCR assay. For the multiplex PCR, a mixture combining 60 forward primers for TCR Vbeta segments and 13 reverse primers for TCR Jbeta segments was used. TCRdb retrieved this table from immuneACCESS and kept in-frame rearrangements only. Not all clones are present; in checked studies, unresolved V genes account for under half, and no reason is known for the remainder. The table for this sample lists about 110,000 clones; around 80% of them were counted only once. The ten largest clones add up to 2.5% to 3.5% of the sample. The specimen was PBMCs. All receptors come from a woman between 55 and 75 years old in good health and CMV-seropositive.

CDR3 DNA: TGTGCCTGCGGATCGGGGTACGACAATGAGCAGTTCTTC. This sequence encodes CACGSGYDNEQFF. V usage is TRBV2 and J usage is TRBJ2-1; tentative D call: TRBD2 (5 bases). Per the germline V gene, CDR1 is SNHLY and CDR2 is FYNNEI. V gave up 11 bases and J gave up 5 bases, with 16 bases separating them. The CDR3 is 13 residues long.

V usage is TRBV7-2 and J usage is TRBJ2-3; 13 bases are a match to TRBD2. The CDR3 runs 15 residues. CDR1 and CDR2 (germline): SGHTA, FQGNSA. V shed 3 bases, J shed 11 bases, and the junction held 8 bases outside the gene matches. The CDR3 region is CASSFNMGLAGRQYF. CDR3 bases: TGTGCCAGCAGCTTCAATATGGGACTAGCGGGGAGGCAGTATTTT.

The rearrangement joins TRBV5-5 to TRBJ2-3; 9 nucleotides line up with TRBD1. The ends lost 0 bases at V and 5 bases at J; junction bases unmatched: 7. CDR3 length: 16 residues. Germline CDR1 is SGHKS and CDR2 is YYEKEE (reference sequence). The CDR3 DNA reads TGTGCCAGCAGCTTGGGATCAACAGGGGGCCTAGATACGCAGTATTTT. As protein: CASSLGSTGGLDTQYF.

This sequence joins TRBV6-5 and TRBJ2-3; D uncertain. V was clipped by 2 bases and J by 0 bases, with 6 bases between them. The CDR3 spans 14 residues. CDR1 is MNHEY and CDR2 is SVGAGI in the germline V gene. DNA for the CDR3: TGTGCCAGCAGTTACATGGAGAGCACAGATACGCAGTATTTT. Residues: CASSYMESTDTQYF.

The chain carries TRBV6-4 and TRBJ2-1, with 11 bases matching TRBD1. V shed 8 bases, J shed 7 bases, and the junction held 7 bases outside the gene matches. Germline V gene lookup returns CDR1 MRHNA and CDR2 SNTAGT. CDR3 length: 14 amino acids. The CDR3 sequence: CASGGTGGVNEQFF. The CDR3 bases are TGTGCCAGCGGGGGGACAGGGGGAGTAAATGAGCAGTTCTTC.

The chain recombines TRBV4-1 with TRBJ1-2, with 7 bases that match TRBD1. The germline V gene encodes CDR1 MGHRA and CDR2 YSYEKL. The CDR3 totals 19 residues. J lost 2 bases, V lost 3 bases, and 18 bases had no gene match. CDR3 coding DNA: TGCGCCAGCAGCCAGAAGGTAAAGGGGGCGTCTAAGATGAACTATGGCTACACCTTC. Translation: CASSQKVKGASKMNYGYTF.

The genes are TRBV7-2 and TRBJ2-1, with TRBD2 identical over 9 bases. V trimming: 1 base; J trimming: 3 bases; junction bases outside the gene matches: 4. Germline loops: CDR1 SGHTA, CDR2 FQGNSA. The CDR3 has 16 amino acids. The CDR3, as DNA: TGTGCCAGCAGCTTAGGACTAGCGGTAAACTACAATGAGCAGTTCTTC. The encoded protein is CASSLGLAVNYNEQFF.

The chain uses TRBV7-9 and TRBJ2-2, with D perhaps matching TRBD1 (6 bases). The CDR3 is made up of 14 amino acids. CDR1 and CDR2 (germline): SEHNR, FQNEAQ (reference sequence). Trimming pared 5 bases from V and 5 bases from J, leaving 12 bases between. The CDR3 loop reads CASSIYRETGELFF. CDR3 coding DNA: TGTGCCAGCAGCATCTACAGGGAAACCGGGGAGCTGTTTTTT.

This chain links TRBV9 with TRBJ2-5; D not resolved. There are 13 residues in the CDR3. CDR1 is SGDLS, CDR2 YYNGEE, per germline. Trimming cost V 0 bases and J 1 base, with 4 bases left between them. The chain's CDR3 is CASSVGLQETQYF. CDR3 DNA: TGTGCCAGCAGCGTAGGACTCCAAGAGACCCAGTACTTC.

The J gene is TRBJ2-4, the V gene TRBV11-2; a weak D match, TRBD1 (5 bases). The CDR3 totals 15 residues. V lost 0 bases and J 8 bases, leaving 14 bases between the germline ends. The V gene's germline CDR1 is SGHAT and CDR2 FQNNGV. The CDR3 DNA is TGTGCCAGCAGCTTAGATCTATCGCAGGGCTACATTCAGTACTTC. Translation gives CASSLDLSQGYIQYF.

The J gene is TRBJ2-7, the V gene TRBV28; D possibly corresponds to TRBD1 (7 bases). The V end was cut by 2 bases, the J end by 1 base, with 21 bases between. The germline V gene encodes CDR1 MDHEN and CDR2 SYDVKM. The CDR3 is 18 amino acids. CDR3 DNA sequence: TGTGCCAGCAGTTTAGGGGGGTATAGGGGGCCTTCTTCCTACGAGCAGTACTTC. It translates to CASSLGGYRGPSSYEQYF. Variable domain in full (rest from reference TRBV28 and TRBJ2-7): DVKVTQSSRYLVKRTGEKVFLECVQDMDHENMFWYRQDPGLGLRLIYFSYDVKMKEKGDIPEGYSVSREKKERFSLILESASTNQTSMYLCASSLGGYRGPSSYEQYFGPGTRLTVT.

The chain recombines TRBV7-9 with TRBJ2-3, with D tentatively TRBD2 (7 bases). Looked up from germline, CDR1 is SEHNR and CDR2 is FQNEAQ (reference sequence). V lost 0 bases, J lost 4 bases, and 17 bases lay in between. The CDR3 spans 17 residues. The CDR3, as DNA: TGTGCCAGCAGCTTAGCGCGGGGGCTAGCGGCGTCAGATACGCAGTATTTT. Residues: CASSLARGLAASDTQYF.

The gene calls are TRBV7-6 and TRBJ2-1; D gene unclear. V was cut by 6 bases and J by 9 bases, with 9 bases left in between. Germline V gene lookup returns CDR1 SGHVS and CDR2 FNYEAQ. The CDR3 is made up of 11 amino acids. The CDR3 loop reads CASRALGEQFF. CDR3 coding DNA: TGTGCCAGCAGAGCCCTTGGTGAGCAGTTCTTC. The full variable domain, its missing parts supplied by reference TRBV7-6 and TRBJ2-1, is GAGVSQSPRYKVTKRGQDVALRCDPISGHVSLYWYRQALGQGPEFLTYFNYEAQQDKSGLPNDRFSAERPEGSISTLTIQRTEQRDSAMYRCASRALGEQFFGPGTRLTVL.

The genes are TRBV6-5 and TRBJ1-4; TRBD1 might be the D (6 bases). From germline, CDR1 is MNHEY and CDR2 SVGAGI. V was clipped by 1 base and J by 7 bases, with 13 bases between them. The CDR3 has 15 amino acids. In DNA, the CDR3 is TGTGCCAGCAGTTACTACAGGGTAGGGGGTGAAAAACTGTTTTTT. Protein sequence: CASSYYRVGGEKLFF.

This sequence joins TRBV18 and TRBJ1-1, with D maybe TRBD1 (5 bases). In germline, CDR1 is KGHSH, CDR2 LQKENI. CDR3 length: 14 residues. Trimming cost V 3 bases and J 7 bases, with 15 bases left between them. As DNA, the CDR3 is TGTGCCAGCTCACCGGCGCAGGGAAAAAATGAAGCTTTCTTT. The encoded protein is CASSPAQGKNEAFF.

The rearrangement joins TRBV9 to TRBJ1-1; D is undetermined. The V end was cut by 3 bases, the J end by 0 bases, with 12 bases between. Germline loops: CDR1 SGDLS, CDR2 YYNGEE. This CDR3 comprises 15 residues. The CDR3 here is CASSARGAMNTEAFF. DNA of the CDR3: TGTGCCAGCAGCGCCCGGGGTGCCATGAACACTGAAGCTTTCTTT.

The chain employs TRBV5-1 and TRBJ1-2; no clear D gene. Germline assignment: CDR1 SGHRS and CDR2 YFSETQ. V lost 1 base and J lost 1, with 17 bases in between. The CDR3 sequence is 17 residues long. CDR3 DNA: TGCGCCAGCAGCTTGAGTTTAACCTTCCAGGTTAACTATGGCTACACCTTC. Translating gives CASSLSLTFQVNYGYTF. The full variable domain, in which reference TRBV5-1 and TRBJ1-2 provide the parts outside the CDR3, is KAGVTQTPRYLIKTRGQQVTLSCSPISGHRSVSWYQQTPGQGLQFLFEYFSETQRNKGNFPGRFSGRQFSNSRSEMNVSTLELGDSALYLCASSLSLTFQVNYGYTFGSGTRLTVV.

The CDR3: CASSARQDREEAFF. As DNA, the CDR3 is TGTGCCAGCAGCGCTCGACAGGACCGCGAAGAAGCTTTCTTT. V gene TRBV28 combines with J gene TRBJ1-1; TRBD1 might be the D (6 bases). Germline loops: CDR1 MDHEN, CDR2 SYDVKM. V was cut by 6 bases and J by 8 bases, with 19 bases left in between. CDR3 length equals 14 residues.

V usage is TRBV9 and J usage is TRBJ2-5, with D possibly being TRBD2 (5 bases). The CDR3 totals 13 residues. Germline loops: CDR1 SGDLS, CDR2 YYNGEE. Trimming cost V 5 bases and J 5 bases, with 13 bases left between them. As DNA, the CDR3 is TGTGCCAGCAGTCGGGATCTCATGGAGACCCAGTACTTC. Amino acids: CASSRDLMETQYF.

This clone came up a few times. The chain combines TRBV7-9 with TRBJ2-1; 10 nucleotides align to TRBD2. The J segment lost 14 bases and the V segment lost 5 bases, leaving 18 bases of the junction unmatched. This CDR3 comprises 16 residues. CDR1 and CDR2 from the germline V gene are SEHNR and FQNEAQ (reference sequence). CDR3 DNA: TGTGCCAGCAGCCCTAGCTTGAGCGGGAGGGCGACGAGGGAGTTCTTC. This sequence encodes CASSPSLSGRATREFF.

The rearrangement links TRBV28 to TRBJ2-7; 10 bases fit TRBD1. Germline loops: CDR1 MDHEN, CDR2 SYDVKM. This CDR3 has 16 amino acids. The J segment lost 0 bases and the V segment lost 5 bases, leaving 7 bases of the junction unmatched. The CDR3 DNA follows: TGTGCCAGCAGTCCGCACCGACAGGGGGCCTCCTACGAGCAGTACTTC. Protein sequence: CASSPHRQGASYEQYF.

This chain connects TRBV9 to TRBJ1-2; TRBD1 is a possible D gene (6 bases). The germline V gene has CDR1 SGDLS and CDR2 YYNGEE. V was clipped by 4 bases and J by 3 bases, with 10 bases between them. This CDR3 comprises 13 residues. The CDR3: CASSLDSYYGYTF. The DNA of the CDR3 is TGTGCCAGCAGCTTGGACAGCTACTATGGCTACACCTTC.

The chain carries TRBV6-5 and TRBJ2-2, with TRBD1 matching 9 bases. The CDR3 consists of 16 residues. Trimming removed 0 bases from V and 5 bases from J; junction bases left unmatched: 4. In germline, CDR1 is MNHEY, CDR2 SVGAGI. The CDR3 here is CASSYSPGQGTGELFF. The CDR3 nucleotides read TGTGCCAGCAGTTACTCCCCGGGACAGGGTACCGGGGAGCTGTTTTTT.

The V call is TRBV2, the J call TRBJ2-1; D may be TRBD1 (7 bases). CDR1 and CDR2 (germline): SNHLY, FYNNEI. The CDR3 length is 13 residues. Trimming took off 8 bases at V and 5 bases at J, with 13 bases between the two ends. DNA for the CDR3: TGTGCCAGCGCCAGGGGGGTGAACAATGAGCAGTTCTTC. This codes for CASARGVNNEQFF.

The chain combines TRBV18 with TRBJ2-7, with 8 bases matching TRBD1. From germline, CDR1 is KGHSH and CDR2 LQKENI. V gave up 4 bases and J gave up 6 bases; unmatched junction bases: 8. This CDR3 comprises 14 residues. CDR3 sequence: CASSRGTGLSEQYF. The DNA of the CDR3 is TGTGCCAGCTCACGAGGGACAGGACTGAGCGAGCAGTACTTC.

CDR3 coding DNA: TGTGCCAGTAGTGTCTGGACGGGGAACTATGGCTACACCTTC. Its protein is CASSVWTGNYGYTF. The chain carries TRBV19 and TRBJ1-2; D is unclear. The CDR3 is 14 residues long. Germline V lookup: CDR1 LNHDA, CDR2 SQIVND (reference sequence). V was cut by 5 bases and J by 2 bases, with 12 bases left in between.

The chain has TRBV11-3 and TRBJ2-1, with D perhaps matching TRBD2 (6 bases). CDR3 length equals 15 residues. Per the germline V gene, CDR1 is SGHNT and CDR2 is YENEEA. Trimming pared 1 base from V and 3 bases from J, leaving 10 bases between. In nucleotides, the CDR3 is TGTGCCAGCAGCTTAGGCGGGACCAACTACAATGAGCAGTTCTTC. It codes for CASSLGGTNYNEQFF.

This chain links TRBV5-1 with TRBJ2-3; D might be TRBD2 (5 bases). V was clipped by 7 bases and J by 2 bases, with 11 bases between them. CDR1 is SGHRS and CDR2 is YFSETQ in the germline V gene. This CDR3 spans 13 amino acids. The CDR3 spells CASGRELTDTQYF. In DNA, the CDR3 is TGCGCCAGCGGCCGGGAACTCACAGATACGCAGTATTTT. Full variable domain (missing parts from reference TRBV5-1 and TRBJ2-3): KAGVTQTPRYLIKTRGQQVTLSCSPISGHRSVSWYQQTPGQGLQFLFEYFSETQRNKGNFPGRFSGRQFSNSRSEMNVSTLELGDSALYLCASGRELTDTQYFGPGTRLTVL.

The chain combines TRBV7-2 with TRBJ2-7, with 12 bases lining up with TRBD2. V lost 6 bases and J lost 2; bases outside the gene matches: 8. CDR1 and CDR2 (germline): SGHTA, FQGNSA. This CDR3 is built from 16 residues. As DNA, the CDR3 is TGTGCCAGCAGATCCGGGACTAGCGGGTCTACCTACGAGCAGTACTTC. Translation gives CASRSGTSGSTYEQYF. The whole variable domain, filled in from reference TRBV7-2 and TRBJ2-7, reads GAGVSQSPSNKVTEKGKDVELRCDPISGHTALYWYRQSLGQGLEFLIYFQGNSAPDKSGLPSDRFSAERTGGSVSTLTIQRTQQEDSAVYLCASRSGTSGSTYEQYFGPGTRLTVT.

This chain joins TRBV7-9 and TRBJ2-5; D is unresolved. Trimming cost V 3 bases and J 4 bases, with 6 bases left between them. The germline V gene encodes CDR1 SEHNR and CDR2 FQNEAQ (reference sequence). This CDR3 has 12 residues. This CDR3 reads CASSFMAETQYF. The DNA for the CDR3 is TGTGCCAGCAGCTTTATGGCAGAGACCCAGTACTTC.